Presented here are 9 T cell receptor beta chains from one specimen sequenced in a study of cytomegalovirus exposure and HLA in healthy donors. Vbeta (60) and Jbeta (13) primers were used in the PCR. Clones were sequenced by immunoSEQ multiplex PCR, and TCRdb holds only the in-frame ones, with some missing. In the table there are some 130,000 clones, 79% of which are singletons. Sequences were obtained from PBMCs. The receptors were gathered from a middle-aged man in good health and CMV-seropositive.

This clone was recorded only once. CDR3 amino acids: CASSLVKGMNTEAFF. CDR3 DNA: TGTGCCAGCAGCTTAGTGAAGGGGATGAACACTGAAGCTTTCTTT. This chain links TRBV11-2 with TRBJ1-1; D may be TRBD1 (5 bases). Germline values: CDR1 SGHAT, CDR2 FQNNGV. This CDR3 comprises 15 residues. Trimming removed 1 base from V and 0 bases from J, with 9 bases in between.

This rearrangement joins TRBV7-6 to TRBJ2-3; D is ambiguous. V dropped 1 base and J dropped 0 bases, with 11 bases sitting between them. Germline-derived CDR1 and CDR2 are SGHVS and FNYEAQ. This CDR3 is built from 16 residues. CDR3 nucleotide sequence: TGTGCCAGCAGCTTAGTGGCGGATACTAGCACAGATACGCAGTATTTT. It is translated as CASSLVADTSTDTQYF.

The V call is TRBV11-3, the J call TRBJ2-3; no clear D. Germline V lookup: CDR1 SGHNT, CDR2 YENEEA. Trimming stripped 1 base from V and 2 bases from J, with 10 bases between. The CDR3 is 15 amino acids. CDR3 DNA: TGTGCCAGCAGCTTAGGAGGAGCAGCCACAGATACGCAGTATTTT. This codes for CASSLGGAATDTQYF.

V is TRBV6-1 and J is TRBJ2-7, with 12 bases identical to TRBD2. V lost 1 base and J lost 3; bases outside the gene matches: 1. The CDR3 consists of 15 residues. Germline V gives CDR1 MNHNS, CDR2 SASEGT. CDR3: CASSEGLAGVYEQYF. CDR3 in DNA: TGTGCCAGCAGTGAAGGACTAGCGGGAGTCTACGAGCAGTACTTC.

The rearrangement links TRBV18 to TRBJ2-1, with 8 bases matching TRBD2. This CDR3 contains 16 residues. The trim removed 1 base at V and 4 bases at J, leaving 6 bases unmatched. Looked up from germline, CDR1 is KGHSH and CDR2 is LQKENI. This chain's CDR3 is CASSPRGSGMYNEQFF. CDR3 in DNA: TGTGCCAGCTCACCACGGGGTAGCGGGATGTACAATGAGCAGTTCTTC.

The CDR3 protein is CASSGLAGVEQYF. CDR3 DNA: TGTGCCAGCAGCGGACTAGCGGGAGTCGAGCAGTACTTC. The chain carries TRBV6-5 and TRBJ2-7; TRBD2 aligns across 13 bases. CDR3 length: 13 amino acids. V shed 6 bases and J 6 bases; nucleotides not matched to a gene: 2. Germline values: CDR1 MNHEY, CDR2 SVGAGI.

This CDR3 reads CAISDWSWTEAFF. As DNA, the CDR3 is TGTGCCATCAGTGATTGGAGTTGGACTGAAGCTTTCTTT. This chain joins TRBV10-3 and TRBJ1-1; D unresolved. This CDR3 is 13 amino acids long. The germline V gene has CDR1 ENHRY and CDR2 SYGVKD. V lost 3 bases and J lost 5, with 10 bases in between.

The table lists this clone with a few counts. CDR3 protein: CSVGTGTGGQETQYF. The CDR3 DNA reads TGCAGCGTAGGAACCGGGACAGGGGGCCAAGAGACCCAGTACTTC. This chain connects TRBV29-1 to TRBJ2-5; 11 bases are a match to TRBD1. V shed 6 bases, J shed 1 base, and the junction held 7 bases outside the gene matches. The CDR3 runs to 15 residues. Germline V gives CDR1 SQVTM, CDR2 ANQGSEA.

The chain couples TRBV2 to TRBJ1-6, with no clear D. Trimming stripped 2 bases from V and 14 bases from J, with 10 bases between. This CDR3 contains 12 residues. Germline loops: CDR1 SNHLY, CDR2 FYNNEI. CDR3 DNA: TGTGCCAGCAGTGAATACACGACTACCCTCCACTTT. This encodes CASSEYTTTLHF.